The text below deals with one TCR beta chain. Its antigen is currently unknown. For each subset, genomic DNA was distributed in equal portions over several immunoSEQ plates. The data were produced by immunoSEQ multiplex PCR, yet TCRdb's version contains in-frame clones alone and is incomplete. The data show about 2.4 million clones, 90% to 95% seen once. This sample was included in a study of shared clonotypes between healthy human individuals. Study findings and constraints: Despite large depth, rarefaction showed incomplete sorted-subset sequencing. The naive CD4 repertoires of a handful of donors were compared, and about 5% of clonotypes were shared.

V lost 4 bases, J lost 7 bases, and 17 bases lay in between. This CDR3 region has 14 residues. Germline CDR1 is KGHSH and CDR2 is LQKENI. Sequencing input: naive CD4+ T cells from PBMCs. Described subset: CD45RA+ positively selected. This chain connects TRBV18 to TRBJ2-7, with a weak D call TRBD2 (6 bases). The origin of this receptor is a man between 18 and 29 years old in good health. Some clones in this sample may be carry-over from other donors' samples. In DNA, the CDR3 is TGTGCCAGCTCACTCGCCCGGGGAGGTGAAGAGCAGTACTTC. Translating gives CASSLARGGEEQYF.